This entry lists 27 T cell receptor beta chains sequenced from one sample in a study of shared clonotypes between healthy human individuals. Sequencing was performed with immunoSEQ multiplex PCR; in TCRdb, only in-frame clones are kept and a portion is missing. The sample comprises around 690,000 clones, roughly 88% of which are singletons, and roughly 36% rests with the top ten. The sample consisted of memory CD8+ T cells from PBMCs. Subset denoted: CD45RO+ cells pooled with CCR7-negative TemRA cells. The source of these receptors is a man younger than 35 in good health. Some clones in this sample may be carry-over from other donors' samples.

V gene TRBV5-4 combines with J gene TRBJ2-7, with 9 bases fitting TRBD1. Germline-derived CDR1 and CDR2 are SGHNT and YYREEE (reference sequence). Trimming cost V 2 bases and J 3 bases; bases outside gene matches: 3. The CDR3 runs 14 residues. The DNA of the CDR3 is TGTGCCAGCAGCTTCGGGACAGGGCACTACGAGCAGTACTTC. Translation: CASSFGTGHYEQYF.

For the CDR3, the DNA is TGTGCCAGCAGACTCGGGACTAGCGGAGTCTACGAGCAGTACTTC. This translates into CASRLGTSGVYEQYF. V is TRBV27 and J is TRBJ2-7, with 11 bases that match TRBD2. This CDR3 is built from 15 residues. V trimming: 6 bases; J trimming: 3 bases; junction bases outside the gene matches: 7. CDR1 is MNHEY, CDR2 SMNVEV, per germline (reference sequence).

V gene TRBV4-1 combines with J gene TRBJ1-1; possible D gene TRBD1, 6 bases. The CDR3 contains 15 residues. Germline V gene sequence: CDR1 MGHRA, CDR2 YSYEKL. The V and J ends lost 4 bases and 5 bases respectively, with 17 bases between them. The CDR3 region has the DNA TGCGCCAGCAGCCTGCAACAGGGTATAGAGACTGAAGCTTTCTTT. Amino acids: CASSLQQGIETEAFF.

The gene calls are TRBV5-5 and TRBJ2-3; D is ambiguous. The V and J ends lost 4 bases and 2 bases respectively, with 8 bases between them. Germline CDR1 is SGHKS and CDR2 is YYEKEE (reference sequence). This CDR3 is built from 13 residues. CDR3 in DNA: TGTGCCAGCAGCCGCCTCCACACAGATACGCAGTATTTT. Translation: CASSRLHTDTQYF. The full variable domain, in which reference TRBV5-5 and TRBJ2-3 provide the parts outside the CDR3, is DAGVTQSPTHLIKTRGQQVTLRCSPISGHKSVSWYQQVLGQGPQFIFQYYEKEERGRGNFPDRFSARQFPNYSSELNVNALLLGDSALYLCASSRLHTDTQYFGPGTRLTVL.

The J gene is TRBJ2-7, the V gene TRBV27, with TRBD1 identical over 11 bases. CDR1 MNHEY and CDR2 SMNVEV come from the germline V gene (reference sequence). V shed 2 bases, J shed 5 bases, and the junction held 5 bases outside the gene matches. The CDR3 has 15 amino acids. The CDR3 DNA reads as TGTGCCAGCAGTTTACGGGGACAGGGGGGGAACGAGCAGTACTTC. Protein sequence: CASSLRGQGGNEQYF.

The chain recombines TRBV10-3 with TRBJ2-1; 9 bases map to TRBD2. The germline V gene encodes CDR1 ENHRY and CDR2 SYGVKD. The V and J ends lost 6 bases and 0 bases, in that order; junction bases with no gene match: 3. This CDR3 comprises 15 residues. The CDR3 is CAISNSGSSYNEQFF. The CDR3 DNA sequence: TGTGCCATCAGCAATAGCGGGAGCTCCTACAATGAGCAGTTCTTC.

This clone was recorded only once. This chain connects TRBV7-9 to TRBJ2-2, with D uncertain. The germline V gene encodes CDR1 SEHNR and CDR2 FQNEAQ (reference sequence). The germline V and J ends were trimmed by 5 bases and 1 base, with 23 bases remaining between them. This CDR3 has 19 residues. The CDR3 loop is CASSALRATFTQNTGELFF. The CDR3 DNA is TGTGCCAGCAGCGCCCTAAGGGCGACCTTTACTCAGAACACCGGGGAGCTGTTTTTT. The whole variable domain, filled in from reference TRBV7-9 and TRBJ2-2, reads DTGVSQNPRHKITKRGQNVTFRCDPISEHNRLYWYRQTLGQGPEFLTYFQNEAQLEKSRLLSDRFSAERPKGSFSTLEIQRTEQGDSAMYLCASSALRATFTQNTGELFFGEGSRLTVL.

This sequence joins TRBV6-1 and TRBJ2-5; possibly TRBD1 for D (6 bases). The CDR3 loop spans 15 amino acids. V dropped 1 base and J dropped 0 bases, with 9 bases sitting between them. Germline loops: CDR1 MNHNS, CDR2 SASEGT. The DNA for the CDR3 is TGTGCCAGCAGTGAAGTTTACAGGGACCAAGAGACCCAGTACTTC. Its translation is CASSEVYRDQETQYF.

The chain uses TRBV9 and TRBJ2-5, with D unresolved. The V gene's germline CDR1 is SGDLS and CDR2 YYNGEE. This CDR3 contains 16 residues. Deletions cut 2 bases from V and 2 bases from J, with 16 bases between. Here the CDR3 reads CASSVMPTSLQETQYF. For the CDR3, the DNA is TGTGCCAGCAGCGTGATGCCCACGTCATTGCAAGAGACCCAGTACTTC.

V and J are TRBV10-3 and TRBJ2-7; no firm D call. The germline V gene encodes CDR1 ENHRY and CDR2 SYGVKD. V shed 9 bases and J shed 4 bases, with 16 bases lying between them. CDR3 length: 13 amino acids. In DNA form, the CDR3 reads TGTGCCATTCGTCCTCTCCTGTCTTACGAGCAGTACTTC. Its protein product is CAIRPLLSYEQYF.

This chain joins TRBV7-8 and TRBJ2-1, with TRBD1 identical over 7 bases. The V gene's germline CDR1 is SGHVS and CDR2 FQNEAQ. Trimming took 4 bases from V and 0 from J; bases not matched to a gene: 3. This CDR3 region has 15 residues. The CDR3 sequence: CASSSGGSSYNEQFF. CDR3 in DNA: TGTGCCAGCAGCTCAGGGGGAAGCTCCTACAATGAGCAGTTCTTC.

The rearrangement links TRBV28 to TRBJ2-5; D is ambiguous. The germline V gene has CDR1 MDHEN and CDR2 SYDVKM. This CDR3 has 12 amino acids. The ends were cut back, 8 bases at V and 2 bases at J, with 9 bases in the middle. The CDR3 sequence: CASRSWQETQYF. CDR3 sequence (DNA): TGTGCCAGCCGCAGTTGGCAAGAGACCCAGTACTTC.

This clone was seen a few times. V gene TRBV9 combines with J gene TRBJ2-5, with 9 bases identical to TRBD2. The CDR3 loop spans 17 amino acids. Looked up from germline, CDR1 is SGDLS and CDR2 is YYNGEE. The junction had 9 bases not matched to a gene; V was cut back by 3 bases and J by 0 bases. The CDR3 DNA reads as TGTGCCAGCAGCGCGGGAAAGCTAGCGGGGTACCAAGAGACCCAGTACTTC. This gives the protein CASSAGKLAGYQETQYF.

The chain couples TRBV28 to TRBJ1-1, with D maybe TRBD1 (5 bases). V gave up 7 bases and J gave up 8 bases, with 14 bases separating them. The CDR3 is 12 amino acids. CDR1 and CDR2 (germline): MDHEN, SYDVKM. The CDR3 sequence: CASTPGHSEAFF. Written as DNA, the CDR3 is TGTGCCAGCACTCCCGGACACAGCGAAGCTTTCTTT. Full variable domain (rest looked up from reference TRBV28 and TRBJ1-1): DVKVTQSSRYLVKRTGEKVFLECVQDMDHENMFWYRQDPGLGLRLIYFSYDVKMKEKGDIPEGYSVSREKKERFSLILESASTNQTSMYLCASTPGHSEAFFGQGTRLTVV.

This chain's CDR3 is CASSSVRQGAYEQYF. CDR3 DNA sequence: TGCGCCAGCAGTTCCGTTAGACAGGGGGCGTACGAGCAGTACTTC. The V call is TRBV5-1, the J call TRBJ2-7; 10 bases are a match to TRBD1. This CDR3 comprises 15 residues. Unmatched junction bases numbered 9, after V lost 5 bases and J lost 4 bases. Germline loops: CDR1 SGHRS, CDR2 YFSETQ.

Written as DNA, the CDR3 is TGTGCCAGCAGTCCCAGGACAGGGGGACATCAGCCCCAGCATTTT. Protein: CASSPRTGGHQPQHF. The chain combines TRBV27 with TRBJ1-5, with 10 bases that match TRBD1. V was pared by 5 bases and J by 5 bases, with 6 bases of the junction left unmatched. Germline values: CDR1 MNHEY, CDR2 SMNVEV (reference sequence). The CDR3 is 15 amino acids.

Only a few counts were recorded for this clone. This chain joins TRBV11-2 and TRBJ1-1; D is undetermined. The CDR3 runs to 12 residues. CDR1 SGHAT and CDR2 FQNNGV come from the germline V gene. Trimming pared 5 bases from V and 6 bases from J, leaving 10 bases between. The CDR3 nucleotides are TGTGCCAGCAGCGGCCTGCGCTCTGAAGCTTTCTTT. Amino acids: CASSGLRSEAFF.

V usage is TRBV4-1 and J usage is TRBJ2-7, with D unresolved. Germline values: CDR1 MGHRA, CDR2 YSYEKL. Deletions cut 2 bases from V and 5 bases from J, with 16 bases between. This CDR3 has 15 amino acids. CDR3 in amino acids: CASSQNLGPAHEQYF. The CDR3 DNA reads TGCGCCAGCAGCCAAAATTTAGGACCAGCCCACGAGCAGTACTTC.

The rearrangement links TRBV7-9 to TRBJ2-3, with D uncertain. V was shortened by 2 bases and J by 7 bases, with 13 bases between the two germline ends. Germline assignment: CDR1 SEHNR and CDR2 FQNEAQ (reference sequence). There are 14 residues in the CDR3. The chain's CDR3 is CASSLTFGVNTQYF. CDR3 in DNA: TGTGCCAGCAGCTTAACATTTGGCGTTAATACGCAGTATTTT. The variable domain in full, with the rest retrieved from reference TRBV7-9 and TRBJ2-3, is DTGVSQNPRHKITKRGQNVTFRCDPISEHNRLYWYRQTLGQGPEFLTYFQNEAQLEKSRLLSDRFSAERPKGSFSTLEIQRTEQGDSAMYLCASSLTFGVNTQYFGPGTRLTVL.

The chain is built from TRBV9 and TRBJ2-1; D tentatively reads TRBD1 or TRBD2 (5 bases each). From germline, CDR1 is SGDLS and CDR2 YYNGEE. Deletions cut 4 bases from V and 9 bases from J, with 17 bases between. This CDR3 region has 14 residues. The CDR3 loop reads CASSLGTGWAEQFF. The CDR3 bases are TGTGCCAGCAGCTTGGGGACGGGCTGGGCTGAGCAGTTCTTC.

The chain has TRBV11-2 and TRBJ2-2; D remains unclear. This CDR3 is 16 amino acids long. V gave up 7 bases and J gave up 2 bases, with 17 bases separating them. CDR1 SGHAT and CDR2 FQNNGV come from the germline V gene. In DNA form, the CDR3 reads TGTGCCAGCAACTCCCGGCTAGATCTTAACACCGGGGAGCTGTTTTTT. Its protein product is CASNSRLDLNTGELFF.

This chain links TRBV5-1 with TRBJ2-4, with unresolved D. The CDR3 totals 16 residues. V lost 0 bases and J lost 0, with 10 bases in between. From germline, CDR1 is SGHRS and CDR2 YFSETQ. The CDR3 loop reads CASSLESGLAKNIQYF. The CDR3 bases are TGCGCCAGCAGCTTGGAGTCAGGTTTAGCCAAAAACATTCAGTACTTC.

This clone was counted once. V usage is TRBV7-9 and J usage is TRBJ1-4; 7 bases align to TRBD1. Losses at the gene ends were 8 bases for V and 5 bases for J; bases not matched to a gene: 8. The CDR3 is 14 amino acids. The V gene's germline CDR1 is SEHNR and CDR2 FQNEAQ (reference sequence). The CDR3: CASESTGPNEKLFF. The DNA of the CDR3 is TGTGCCAGCGAATCGACAGGGCCAAATGAAAAACTGTTTTTT.

This sequence joins TRBV5-4 and TRBJ1-2; 12 positions agree with TRBD1. V lost 0 bases, J lost 8 bases, and 8 bases stayed unmatched. This CDR3 comprises 16 residues. Germline CDR1 SGHNT, CDR2 YYREEE (reference sequence). Here the CDR3 DNA reads TGTGCCAGCAGCTTGGATCTGGGACAGGGGGCGCGCGGCTACACCTTC. It translates to CASSLDLGQGARGYTF.

The genes are TRBV5-4 and TRBJ2-7, with TRBD1 matching 9 bases. The CDR3 has 15 amino acids. Trimming took 4 bases from V and 2 from J; bases not matched to a gene: 7. Germline values: CDR1 SGHNT, CDR2 YYREEE (reference sequence). CDR3 in DNA: TGTGCCAGCAGCCTCGGACAGGGGCCCGCCTACGAGCAGTACTTC. Its protein product is CASSLGQGPAYEQYF.

This chain joins TRBV5-8 and TRBJ1-2; TRBD1 might be the D (5 bases). Germline-derived CDR1 and CDR2 are SGHTS and YDEGEE. This CDR3 region has 16 residues. Trimming took 2 bases from V and 4 from J, leaving 18 bases between them. CDR3 region: CASSLGASQWVYGYTF. The DNA for the CDR3 is TGTGCCAGCAGCTTAGGGGCTTCACAGTGGGTCTATGGCTACACCTTC.

The V call is TRBV27, the J call TRBJ2-7, with D unclear. The germline gives CDR1 MNHEY, CDR2 SMNVEV (reference sequence). Trimming cost V 5 bases and J 3 bases, with 14 bases left between them. This CDR3 contains 14 residues. The DNA of the CDR3 is TGTGCCAGCAGTGGAGATAACCAACTCTACGAGCAGTACTTC. Encoded protein: CASSGDNQLYEQYF.